This T cell receptor (beta chain) was obtained from a study of CD8+ T cells in alopecia areata. The study's findings and limits: Any link of baseline CD8+ expansion to response, resting on one nonresponder, remains uncertain.

A remark on this clone: Its antigen is unidentified.

Specified treatment: oral pan-JAK inhibitor, 5-10 mg twice daily. The authors extracted RNA and reverse transcribed it into cDNA as the sequencing template. Here immunoSEQ multiplex PCR was the method, and the copy in TCRdb shows in-frame clones only, minus some. Altogether some 130,000 clones are present, less than 70% being singletons, with the ten largest covering less than 20%. V dropped 5 bases and J dropped 6 bases, with 14 bases sitting between them. The CDR3 is 14 amino acids. Germline V CDR1 and CDR2: MNHEY, SMNVEV (reference sequence). This sequence joins TRBV27 and TRBJ2-4, with D possibly TRBD2 on 5 matching bases. This material consisted of CD8+ T cells sorted from blood, taken at week 4, from a patient treated with tofacitinib. The TCR sequence derives from a human donor with alopecia areata. The CDR3 DNA reads as TGTGCCAGCAGTCTTGGGGTCCGGGGAAACATTCAGTACTTC. Protein product: CASSLGVRGNIQYF.